The clone carrying this T cell receptor (beta chain) occurred many times. Its specificity is not known. The V segment lost 4 bases and the J segment 7 bases; nucleotides outside the gene matches: 11. This CDR3 spans 14 amino acids. Germline CDR1 and CDR2: SGHKS and YYEKEE (reference sequence). The data are from a study of T cells after yellow fever vaccination. Study-wide points: Although the secondary response was weaker, it peaked faster, at day 5 versus 15. Repertoires obtained by FACS sorting could include abundant clonotypes that entered as contaminants from the bulk population. Most primary-vaccination clones recurred post-booster (about 96% CD4, 88% CD8).

The 5'RACE template-switching step produced TCR cDNA and added a universal primer site and UMIs. TCRdb ran MiXCR on the 5' RACE reads and lists one entry per CDR3 protein. Of about 360,000 distinct CDR3 sequences detected, 6% to 8% appear once; the ten largest clones hold 14% to 15%. The chain has TRBV5-5 and TRBJ2-7; 7 bases fit TRBD1. The input for sequencing was PBMCs, taken 5 days after the yellow fever booster vaccination. The receptor was isolated from a man aged 25-45 years who received the YFV17D yellow fever vaccine. CDR3 bases: TGTGCCAGCAGCCTACAGGGGCCCCCCGGTGAGCAGTACTTC. Residues: CASSLQGPPGEQYF.